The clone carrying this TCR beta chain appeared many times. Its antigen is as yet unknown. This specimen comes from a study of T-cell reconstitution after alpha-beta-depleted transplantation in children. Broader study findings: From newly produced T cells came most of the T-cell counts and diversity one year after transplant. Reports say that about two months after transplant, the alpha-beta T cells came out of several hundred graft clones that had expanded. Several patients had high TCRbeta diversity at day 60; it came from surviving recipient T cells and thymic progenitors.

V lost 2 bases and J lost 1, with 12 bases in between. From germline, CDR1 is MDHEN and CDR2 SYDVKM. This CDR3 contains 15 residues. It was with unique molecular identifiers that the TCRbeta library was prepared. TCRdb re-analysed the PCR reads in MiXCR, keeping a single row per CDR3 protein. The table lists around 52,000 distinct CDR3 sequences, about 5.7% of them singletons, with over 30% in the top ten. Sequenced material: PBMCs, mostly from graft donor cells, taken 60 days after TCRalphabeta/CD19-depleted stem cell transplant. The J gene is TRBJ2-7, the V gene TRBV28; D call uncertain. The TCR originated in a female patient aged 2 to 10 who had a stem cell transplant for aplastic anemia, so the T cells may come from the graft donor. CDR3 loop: CASSLPMVGSYEQYF. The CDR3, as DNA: TGTGCCAGCAGTTTACCGATGGTGGGGTCCTACGAGCAGTACTTC. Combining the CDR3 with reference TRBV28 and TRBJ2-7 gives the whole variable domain DVKVTQSSRYLVKRTGEKVFLECVQDMDHENMFWYRQDPGLGLRLIYFSYDVKMKEKGDIPEGYSVSREKKERFSLILESASTNQTSMYLCASSLPMVGSYEQYFGPGTRLTVT.